Below, 21 T cell receptor beta chains from the same sample are listed, as sequenced in a study of CD8+ T cells in alopecia areata. Sequencing used cDNA as its template, made by extracting RNA and reverse transcribing it. Assay used: immunoSEQ multiplex PCR; TCRdb lists only in-frame clones, some missing. The table lists 120,000 or so clones, 45% to 50% of them singletons. Material for sequencing was NKG2D-low CD8+ T cells sorted from blood. These receptors were obtained from a human donor with alopecia areata.

The chain is built from TRBV28 and TRBJ2-7, with TRBD1 matching 7 bases. The CDR3 sequence is 15 residues long. The germline CDR1 and CDR2 sequences are MDHEN and SYDVKM. J lost 0 bases, V lost 7 bases, and 9 bases had no gene match. This CDR3 is CASTSRTGSSYEQYF. CDR3 nucleotide sequence: TGTGCCAGCACCAGTCGGACAGGTTCCTCCTACGAGCAGTACTTC.

The rearrangement joins TRBV27 to TRBJ1-2, with TRBD1 as a possible D gene (5 bases). There are 14 residues in the CDR3. The V gene lost 5 bases and the J gene lost 3 bases, with 13 bases spanning the gap. The germline V gene has CDR1 MNHEY and CDR2 SMNVEV (reference sequence). CDR3 sequence (DNA): TGTGCCAGCAGTACAAGGGACGGACACTATGGCTACACCTTC. This gives the protein CASSTRDGHYGYTF.

This chain joins TRBV30 and TRBJ2-7; 8 bases match TRBD1. Germline lookup yields CDR1 GTSNPN and CDR2 SVGIG (reference sequence). V shed 3 bases and J 12 bases; nucleotides not matched to a gene: 10. This CDR3 comprises 12 residues. The CDR3 here is CAWSPPTGVGYF. Written as DNA, the CDR3 is TGTGCCTGGAGCCCCCCGACAGGGGTGGGGTACTTC.

The rearrangement uses TRBV29-1 and TRBJ2-1; D is uncertain. Germline V CDR1 and CDR2: SQVTM, ANQGSEA. The CDR3 totals 15 residues. Trimming stripped 0 bases from V and 1 base from J, with 10 bases between. CDR3 region: CSVEDNDRSYNEQFF. CDR3 nucleotides: TGCAGCGTTGAAGATAATGATAGATCCTACAATGAGCAGTTCTTC.

This clone was counted between two and nine times. The chain links TRBV23-1 to TRBJ1-2; D unclear. TRBV23-1 is labeled an ORF, and its function is uncertain. V lost 0 bases to trimming and J lost 4 bases, with 9 bases between them. The CDR3 has 14 residues. CDR3 DNA sequence: TGCGCCAGCAGTCAATCGGCGCTGATCTATGGCTACACCTTC. Translating it yields CASSQSALIYGYTF.

This rearrangement joins TRBV29-1 to TRBJ2-5; 8 nucleotides match TRBD1. This CDR3 contains 13 residues. Germline trimming cut 6 bases from V and 4 bases from J; bases unmatched to any gene: 7. The germline V gene has CDR1 SQVTM and CDR2 ANQGSEA. The CDR3 is CSVGAGGRETQYF. The CDR3 nucleotides read TGCAGCGTGGGGGCAGGGGGCCGAGAGACCCAGTACTTC.

This clone was detected only a few times. The V gene is TRBV4-1, the J gene TRBJ2-5; D not certain. Trimming pared 1 base from V and 5 bases from J, leaving 8 bases between. CDR1 and CDR2 (germline): MGHRA, YSYEKL. CDR3 length: 13 amino acids. The CDR3 spells CASSQGVRETQYF. In nucleotides, the CDR3 is TGCGCCAGCAGCCAAGGGGTGAGGGAGACCCAGTACTTC.

This clone has a handful of counts. The chain joins TRBV7-9 to TRBJ2-3; D might be TRBD1 or TRBD2, each matching 5 bases. V lost 2 bases to trimming and J lost 2 bases, with 11 bases between them. The CDR3 loop spans 15 amino acids. Germline values: CDR1 SEHNR, CDR2 FQNEAQ (reference sequence). CDR3 DNA: TGTGCCAGCAGCTTACCATTGGGGGACACAGATACGCAGTATTTT. It translates to CASSLPLGDTDTQYF.

This clone was seen a handful of times. The rearrangement links TRBV7-2 to TRBJ2-7, with D unclear. V was cut by 3 bases and J by 6 bases, with 6 bases left in between. This CDR3 is 11 amino acids long. CDR1 and CDR2 (germline): SGHTA, FQGNSA. The CDR3, as DNA: TGTGCCAGCAGCTTGGTATCCGAGCAGTACTTC. Translation: CASSLVSEQYF.

The gene calls are TRBV27 and TRBJ2-1; D uncertain. Germline V gene sequence: CDR1 MNHEY, CDR2 SMNVEV (reference sequence). Trimming pared 0 bases from V and 10 bases from J, leaving 10 bases between. The CDR3 sequence is 13 residues long. The CDR3 loop is CASSLSPVGEQFF. The CDR3 coding sequence is TGTGCCAGCAGTTTATCCCCCGTAGGGGAGCAGTTCTTC.

The chain is built from TRBV5-1 and TRBJ1-1; D unresolved. Germline V gene data show CDR1 as SGHRS and CDR2 as YFSETQ. The CDR3 spans 13 residues. V gave up 3 bases and J gave up 0 bases, with 6 bases separating them. DNA of the CDR3: TGCGCCAGCAGCTCGCTAATGAACACTGAAGCTTTCTTT. Translating gives CASSSLMNTEAFF.

The chain combines TRBV7-9 with TRBJ2-7; TRBD1 aligns across 8 bases. V dropped 1 base and J dropped 6; count of bases not matched to a gene: 8. Germline CDR1 is SEHNR and CDR2 is FQNEAQ (reference sequence). CDR3 size: 15 residues. The CDR3 reads CASSLVTGAMSEQYF. The CDR3 DNA follows: TGTGCCAGCAGCTTAGTGACAGGGGCAATGTCCGAGCAGTACTTC.

The V gene is TRBV29-1, the J gene TRBJ2-4; 7 bases agree with TRBD2. The V and J ends lost 2 bases and 2 bases, in that order; junction bases with no gene match: 18. Germline CDR1 SQVTM, CDR2 ANQGSEA. The CDR3 spans 19 residues. The CDR3 sequence: CSVELGWAGAHNTKNIQYF. Here the CDR3 DNA reads TGCAGCGTTGAACTTGGATGGGCGGGAGCCCACAACACCAAAAACATTCAGTACTTC.

The rearrangement joins TRBV30 to TRBJ1-1, with D tentatively TRBD1 (6 bases). Deletions cut 3 bases from V and 1 base from J, with 9 bases between. The germline CDR1 and CDR2 sequences are GTSNPN and SVGIG (reference sequence). The CDR3 is 13 amino acids. The CDR3 loop reads CAWRYRANTEAFF. The CDR3 DNA reads as TGTGCCTGGAGATACAGGGCGAACACTGAAGCTTTCTTT. The full variable domain, its missing parts supplied by reference TRBV30 and TRBJ1-1, is SQTIHQWPATLVQPVGSPLSLECTVEGTSNPNLYWYRQAAGRGLQLLFYSVGIGQISSEVPQNLSASRPQDRQFILSSKKLLLSDSGFYLCAWRYRANTEAFFGQGTRLTVV.

On this clone: At the DNA level, this CDR3 is encoded by other sequences in the same sample as well. This rearrangement joins TRBV5-6 to TRBJ2-7; maybe TRBD1 (5 bases). Germline V gives CDR1 SGHDT, CDR2 YYEEEE. This CDR3 contains 13 residues. V lost 0 bases, J lost 3 bases, and 7 bases lay in between. In nucleotides, the CDR3 is TGTGCCAGCAGCTTGGGACAGAGCTACGAGCAGTACTTC. It yields the protein CASSLGQSYEQYF.

In its sample, this clone was seen a few times. This rearrangement joins TRBV2 to TRBJ2-5, with D hard to call. This CDR3 has 10 residues. The V and J ends lost 1 base and 9 bases respectively, with 3 bases between them. Germline CDR1 SNHLY, CDR2 FYNNEI. Here the CDR3 reads CASSEGAQYF. In nucleotides, the CDR3 is TGTGCCAGCAGTGAAGGGGCCCAGTACTTC.

The chain recombines TRBV4-1 with TRBJ2-7; D ambiguous. Looked up from germline, CDR1 is MGHRA and CDR2 is YSYEKL. The CDR3 runs 13 residues. V was cut by 4 bases and J by 2 bases, with 9 bases left in between. The CDR3 protein is CASSPGEAYEQYF. In DNA, the CDR3 is TGCGCCAGCAGCCCCGGAGAGGCCTACGAGCAGTACTTC.

CDR3 in amino acids: CSVLEEQGKATVGYEQYF. The DNA of the CDR3 is TGCAGCGTGCTAGAGGAACAGGGGAAGGCCACAGTGGGCTACGAGCAGTACTTC. The J gene is TRBJ2-7, the V gene TRBV29-1; 7 bases are a match to TRBD1. Germline lookup yields CDR1 SQVTM and CDR2 ANQGSEA. The V segment lost 6 bases and the J segment 3 bases; nucleotides outside the gene matches: 23. The CDR3 runs to 18 residues.

This clone was detected only a few times. The V call is TRBV29-1, the J call TRBJ2-7; tentatively, D is TRBD2 (6 bases). This CDR3 contains 13 residues. Germline CDR1 and CDR2: SQVTM and ANQGSEA. Trimming took off 4 bases at V and 0 bases at J, with 10 bases between the two ends. The CDR3 region is CSVVEGNSYEQYF. CDR3 bases: TGCAGCGTTGTGGAGGGGAACTCCTACGAGCAGTACTTC.

This clone was counted a few times. The chain uses TRBV29-1 and TRBJ2-7; TRBD1 is a possible D gene (5 bases). This CDR3 is built from 14 residues. The germline gives CDR1 SQVTM, CDR2 ANQGSEA. The V end was cut by 1 base, the J end by 2 bases, with 12 bases between. The CDR3 sequence is CSVEVGQGTYEQYF. As DNA, the CDR3 is TGCAGCGTTGAAGTCGGGCAGGGAACCTACGAGCAGTACTTC.

The V and J genes are TRBV29-1 and TRBJ2-5; D is unclear. Germline CDR1 reads SQVTM; CDR2 reads ANQGSEA. The CDR3 extends over 14 amino acids. Trimming cost V 5 bases and J 5 bases, with 18 bases left between them. The DNA of the CDR3 is TGCAGCGTTTTATCCGTCGGCGTCGCCGAGACCCAGTACTTC. It yields the protein CSVLSVGVAETQYF.